This note documents a single T cell receptor (beta chain) sequence. Its cognate antigen is unknown. This entry comes from a study of T cells in localized non-small cell lung cancer. Points from the study as a whole: A median of approximately 57 clones ranked among the top 100 in tumor appeared in adjacent lung. Uninvolved adjacent lung showed higher T cell clonality than tumor.

Only in-frame clones appear in the TCRdb table, and some are missing; sequencing was by immunoSEQ multiplex PCR. The table has 50,000 to 55,000 clones, roughly 83% seen once; the top ten hold about a sixth. Trimming stripped 4 bases from V and 9 bases from J, with 11 bases between. Germline V gene data show CDR1 as SGDLS and CDR2 as YYNGEE. This CDR3 region has 12 residues. The specimen comprised peripheral blood mononuclear cells, sampled before any cancer treatment. The chain joins TRBV9 to TRBJ2-1; D gene unclear. The receptor was isolated from a man aged 35-75 years with stage III lung adenocarcinoma. The CDR3 nucleotides are TGTGCCAGCAGCAGACAATGGGGTGAGCAGTTCTTC. Translated: CASSRQWGEQFF.